These T cell receptor beta chains were read from a single sample in a study of T cells in Graves' hyperthyroidism and ophthalmopathy. TCRdb itself ran the multiplex PCR reads through MiXCR, one entry per CDR3 protein. Of 500,000 or so distinct CDR3 sequences listed, about 16% are singletons. Input material: blood. The receptors come from a woman aged 25 to 39 with Graves' ophthalmopathy. CDR3s include the opening cysteine and the closing phenylalanine or tryptophan. Fields, in order: V gene, D gene, CDR3 length, clone size, J gene, CDR3 protein, CDR3 DNA. A D gene is named only where the DNA matches it firmly. Size tells how often a clone was seen (once, few, many) or the class of an expanded clone, and some rows leave it out.

V gene: TRBV18
D gene: TRBD1
CDR3 length: 15
clone size: .
J gene: TRBJ2-2
CDR3 protein: CASSLYRGDTGELVF
CDR3 DNA: TGTGCCAGCTCACTCTACAGGGGGGACACCGGGGAGCTGGTTTTT

V gene: TRBV20-1
D gene: .
CDR3 length: 15
clone size: .
J gene: TRBJ2-4
CDR3 protein: CSAWELFLAQNIQYF
CDR3 DNA: TGCAGTGCCTGGGAGCTATTCTTAGCCCAAAACATCCAGTACTTC

V gene: TRBV5-4
D gene: .
CDR3 length: 13
clone size: .
J gene: TRBJ2-7
CDR3 protein: CASSLYVAPEQYF
CDR3 DNA: TGTGCCAGCAGCTTGTATGTAGCCCCTGAGCAGTACTTC

V gene: TRBV11-2
D gene: .
CDR3 length: 15
clone size: few
J gene: TRBJ2-1
CDR3 protein: CASSAGDRAGDEQFF
CDR3 DNA: TGTGCCAGCAGCGCAGGGGACCGGGCGGGAGATGAGCAGTTCTTC

V gene: TRBV6-2/TRBV6-3
D gene: .
CDR3 length: 12
clone size: few
J gene: TRBJ1-5
CDR3 protein: CASSYWAQPQHF
CDR3 DNA: TGTGCCAGCAGTTACTGGGCCCAGCCCCAGCATTTT

V gene: TRBV12-3/TRBV12-4
D gene: .
CDR3 length: 12
clone size: .
J gene: TRBJ2-7
CDR3 protein: CASAPLTDEQYF
CDR3 DNA: TGTGCCAGCGCCCCTCTTACTGACGAGCAGTACTTC

V gene: TRBV2
D gene: .
CDR3 length: 19
clone size: many
J gene: TRBJ2-5
CDR3 protein: CASSGQPTSGTSDVETQYF
CDR3 DNA: TGTGCCAGCAGTGGCCAACCCACCTCCGGGACATCGGATGTGGAGACCCAGTACTTC

V gene: TRBV9
D gene: TRBD1
CDR3 length: 15
clone size: many
J gene: TRBJ2-3
CDR3 protein: CASTYTGDNTDTQYF
CDR3 DNA: TGTGCCAGCACCTATACAGGGGACAACACAGATACGCAGTATTTT

V gene: TRBV3-1
D gene: TRBD2
CDR3 length: 16
clone size: .
J gene: TRBJ2-1
CDR3 protein: CASSRPSGRAGNEQFF
CDR3 DNA: TGTGCCAGCAGCCGTCCAAGCGGGAGGGCCGGAAATGAGCAGTTCTTC

V gene: TRBV3-1
D gene: .
CDR3 length: 15
clone size: many
J gene: TRBJ2-5
CDR3 protein: CASSQVGGLQETQYF
CDR3 DNA: TGTGCCAGCAGCCAAGTTGGGGGGCTTCAAGAGACCCAGTACTTC

V gene: TRBV13
D gene: TRBD1
CDR3 length: 15
clone size: many
J gene: TRBJ1-2
CDR3 protein: CASSYRDRVDYGYTF
CDR3 DNA: TGTGCCAGCAGCTACCGGGACAGGGTAGACTATGGCTACACCTTC

V gene: TRBV28
D gene: .
CDR3 length: 17
clone size: many
J gene: TRBJ2-1
CDR3 protein: CASSLSGWGAGSNEQFF
CDR3 DNA: TGTGCCAGCAGTTTAAGTGGATGGGGGGCGGGAAGCAATGAGCAGTTCTTC

V gene: TRBV19
D gene: TRBD2
CDR3 length: 15
clone size: .
J gene: TRBJ2-5
CDR3 protein: CASSTSGGFQETQYF
CDR3 DNA: TGTGCCAGTAGTACTAGCGGAGGGTTCCAAGAGACCCAGTACTTC

V gene: TRBV20-1
D gene: .
CDR3 length: 13
clone size: many
J gene: TRBJ2-5
CDR3 protein: CSALDPREETQYF
CDR3 DNA: TGCAGTGCTCTTGACCCCCGGGAAGAGACCCAGTACTTC

V gene: TRBV20-1
D gene: TRBD1
CDR3 length: 16
clone size: few
J gene: TRBJ2-2
CDR3 protein: CSARDAGTGNTGELFF
CDR3 DNA: TGCAGTGCTAGAGATGCCGGGACAGGGAACACCGGGGAGCTGTTTTTT

V gene: TRBV7-2
D gene: TRBD2
CDR3 length: 16
clone size: many
J gene: TRBJ2-1
CDR3 protein: CASSLDGSGRAHEQFF
CDR3 DNA: TGTGCCAGCAGCTTAGATGGGAGCGGGAGGGCCCATGAGCAGTTCTTC

V gene: TRBV7-8
D gene: .
CDR3 length: 13
clone size: .
J gene: TRBJ1-5
CDR3 protein: CASSYGGDQPQHF
CDR3 DNA: TGTGCCAGCAGTTACGGGGGGGATCAGCCCCAGCATTTT

V gene: TRBV28
D gene: .
CDR3 length: 15
clone size: many
J gene: TRBJ2-7
CDR3 protein: CASSSTRRAVYEQYF
CDR3 DNA: TGTGCCAGCAGTTCGACCCGGCGAGCAGTTTACGAGCAGTACTTC

V gene: TRBV6-1
D gene: TRBD1
CDR3 length: 14
clone size: few
J gene: TRBJ1-1
CDR3 protein: CASIPRGPGTEAFF
CDR3 DNA: TGTGCCAGCATTCCCAGGGGGCCAGGCACTGAAGCTTTCTTT

V gene: TRBV6-1
D gene: TRBD2
CDR3 length: 15
clone size: .
J gene: TRBJ2-1
CDR3 protein: CASRPTSGSSSEQFF
CDR3 DNA: TGTGCCAGCAGACCCACTAGCGGGAGCTCAAGTGAGCAGTTCTTC

V gene: TRBV2
D gene: .
CDR3 length: 14
clone size: many
J gene: TRBJ1-2
CDR3 protein: CASSARTDYYGYTF
CDR3 DNA: TGTGCCAGCAGCGCCCGGACAGATTACTATGGCTACACCTTC

V gene: TRBV10-1
D gene: TRBD1
CDR3 length: 16
clone size: .
J gene: TRBJ1-6
CDR3 protein: CASSEDPGQTNSPLHF
CDR3 DNA: TGCGCCAGCAGTGAGGATCCGGGACAGACTAATTCACCCCTCCACTTT

V gene: TRBV5-1
D gene: .
CDR3 length: 12
clone size: many
J gene: TRBJ2-1
CDR3 protein: CASSVMSDEQFF
CDR3 DNA: TGCGCCAGCAGCGTGATGAGCGATGAGCAGTTCTTC

V gene: TRBV6-7
D gene: .
CDR3 length: 13
clone size: many
J gene: TRBJ1-1
CDR3 protein: CASSGGANTEAFF
CDR3 DNA: TGTGCCAGCAGTGGTGGAGCGAACACTGAAGCTTTCTTT

V gene: TRBV4-2
D gene: .
CDR3 length: 14
clone size: few
J gene: TRBJ2-1
CDR3 protein: CASSSGVGYNEQFF
CDR3 DNA: TGTGCCAGCAGCTCCGGGGTGGGCTACAATGAGCAGTTCTTC

V gene: TRBV12-3/TRBV12-4
D gene: .
CDR3 length: 15
clone size: once
J gene: TRBJ2-1
CDR3 protein: CASSFHGRHYNEQFF
CDR3 DNA: TGTGCCAGCAGTTTCCACGGTCGCCATTACAATGAGCAGTTCTTC

V gene: TRBV20-1
D gene: .
CDR3 length: 12
clone size: few
J gene: TRBJ2-7
CDR3 protein: CSVTSRDLEQYF
CDR3 DNA: TGCAGTGTCACATCCCGGGACCTTGAGCAGTACTTC

V gene: TRBV20-1
D gene: .
CDR3 length: 11
clone size: few
J gene: TRBJ2-7
CDR3 protein: CSARRGYEQYF
CDR3 DNA: TGCAGTGCTCGTAGAGGTTACGAGCAGTACTTC

V gene: TRBV30
D gene: .
CDR3 length: 11
clone size: many
J gene: TRBJ1-1
CDR3 protein: CAWNMNTEAFF
CDR3 DNA: TGTGCCTGGAATATGAACACTGAAGCTTTCTTT

V gene: TRBV6-1
D gene: .
CDR3 length: 13
clone size: once
J gene: TRBJ1-5
CDR3 protein: CASGLREDQPQHF
CDR3 DNA: TGTGCCAGCGGTCTCAGGGAAGATCAGCCCCAGCATTTT

V gene: TRBV7-9
D gene: .
CDR3 length: 14
clone size: .
J gene: TRBJ1-1
CDR3 protein: CASSFASSTTEAFF
CDR3 DNA: TGTGCCAGCAGCTTCGCAAGTTCGACCACTGAAGCTTTCTTT

V gene: TRBV6-6
D gene: TRBD2
CDR3 length: 14
clone size: once
J gene: TRBJ2-3
CDR3 protein: CASSYSREGLTQYF
CDR3 DNA: TGTGCCAGCAGTTACTCGAGGGAGGGATTGACGCAGTATTTT

V gene: TRBV20-1
D gene: TRBD2
CDR3 length: 15
clone size: many
J gene: TRBJ2-7
CDR3 protein: CSARVGTSIHREQYF
CDR3 DNA: TGCAGTGCTAGAGTCGGGACTAGTATCCATCGCGAGCAGTACTTC

V gene: TRBV6-2/TRBV6-3
D gene: .
CDR3 length: 16
clone size: few
J gene: TRBJ2-7
CDR3 protein: CASSPFPRANSYEQYF
CDR3 DNA: TGTGCCAGCAGTCCCTTCCCCCGGGCCAACTCCTACGAGCAGTACTTC

V gene: TRBV4-1
D gene: TRBD2
CDR3 length: 16
clone size: many
J gene: TRBJ2-7
CDR3 protein: CASSQEKTSGTYEQYF
CDR3 DNA: TGCGCCAGCAGCCAAGAAAAGACTAGCGGAACCTACGAGCAGTACTTC

V gene: TRBV4-3
D gene: .
CDR3 length: 18
clone size: .
J gene: TRBJ2-1
CDR3 protein: CASSQVVGGGTPYNEQFF
CDR3 DNA: TGCGCCAGCAGCCAAGTCGTGGGAGGCGGGACCCCCTACAATGAGCAGTTCTTC

V gene: TRBV5-1
D gene: .
CDR3 length: 14
clone size: many
J gene: TRBJ2-1
CDR3 protein: CASSFGWGRNEQFF
CDR3 DNA: TGCGCCAGCAGCTTTGGTTGGGGGAGGAATGAGCAGTTCTTC

V gene: TRBV30
D gene: TRBD2
CDR3 length: 15
clone size: few
J gene: TRBJ2-2
CDR3 protein: CAWSPGLAVPGELFF
CDR3 DNA: TGTGCCTGGAGTCCAGGACTAGCGGTTCCCGGGGAGCTGTTTTTT

V gene: TRBV20-1
D gene: .
CDR3 length: 17
clone size: many
J gene: TRBJ2-5
CDR3 protein: CSASPQDARSGQETQYF
CDR3 DNA: TGCAGTGCTAGTCCGCAGGACGCACGATCAGGCCAAGAGACCCAGTACTTC

V gene: TRBV6-1
D gene: TRBD1
CDR3 length: 15
clone size: .
J gene: TRBJ2-2
CDR3 protein: CASREDRRNTGELFF
CDR3 DNA: TGTGCCAGCAGGGAGGACAGGAGGAACACCGGGGAGCTGTTTTTT

V gene: TRBV6-1
D gene: .
CDR3 length: 12
clone size: .
J gene: TRBJ2-1
CDR3 protein: CASSRPQGEQFF
CDR3 DNA: TGTGCCAGCAGTCGGCCACAGGGTGAGCAGTTCTTC

V gene: TRBV7-2
D gene: .
CDR3 length: 13
clone size: many
J gene: TRBJ2-7
CDR3 protein: CASSLGLGRAFYF
CDR3 DNA: TGTGCCAGCAGCTTAGGACTAGGGAGAGCTTTTTACTTC

V gene: TRBV5-6
D gene: TRBD1
CDR3 length: 17
clone size: few
J gene: TRBJ1-2
CDR3 protein: CASSLWGQGNGLYGYTF
CDR3 DNA: TGTGCCAGCAGCTTGTGGGGACAGGGAAATGGGCTATATGGCTACACCTTC

V gene: TRBV11-1
D gene: TRBD2
CDR3 length: 14
clone size: many
J gene: TRBJ2-2
CDR3 protein: CASSRSGRAEELFF
CDR3 DNA: TGTGCCAGCAGCCGAAGCGGGAGGGCCGAGGAGCTGTTTTTT

V gene: TRBV5-4
D gene: TRBD1
CDR3 length: 14
clone size: many
J gene: TRBJ2-5
CDR3 protein: CASSPGQGRETQYF
CDR3 DNA: TGTGCCAGCAGTCCAGGACAGGGGAGGGAGACCCAGTACTTC

V gene: TRBV6-1
D gene: TRBD1
CDR3 length: 15
clone size: many
J gene: TRBJ1-1
CDR3 protein: CASRPKQGASSEAFF
CDR3 DNA: TGTGCCAGCAGACCAAAACAGGGGGCAAGTTCTGAAGCTTTCTTT

V gene: TRBV2
D gene: .
CDR3 length: 17
clone size: .
J gene: TRBJ1-5
CDR3 protein: CASSYRPGGLSNQPQHF
CDR3 DNA: TGTGCCAGCAGTTACCGCCCGGGGGGACTTAGCAATCAGCCCCAGCATTTT